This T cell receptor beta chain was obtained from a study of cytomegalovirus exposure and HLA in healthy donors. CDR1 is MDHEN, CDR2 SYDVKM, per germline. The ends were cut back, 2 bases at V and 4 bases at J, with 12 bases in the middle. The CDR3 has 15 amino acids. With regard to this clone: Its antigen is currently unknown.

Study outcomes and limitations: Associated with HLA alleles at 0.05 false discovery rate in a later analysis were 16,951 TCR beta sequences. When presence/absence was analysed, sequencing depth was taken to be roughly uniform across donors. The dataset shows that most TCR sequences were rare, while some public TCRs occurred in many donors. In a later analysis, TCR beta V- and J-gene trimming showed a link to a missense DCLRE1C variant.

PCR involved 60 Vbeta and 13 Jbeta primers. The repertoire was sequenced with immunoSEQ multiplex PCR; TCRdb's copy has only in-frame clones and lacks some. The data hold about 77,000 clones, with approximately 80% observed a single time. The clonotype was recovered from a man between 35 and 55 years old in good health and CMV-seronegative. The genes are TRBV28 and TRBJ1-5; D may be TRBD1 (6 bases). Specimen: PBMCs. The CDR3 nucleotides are TGTGCCAGCAGTTTAAGCCGGCAGGGGAATCAGCCCCAGCATTTT. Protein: CASSLSRQGNQPQHF.